This T cell receptor (beta chain) derives from a study of CD8+ T cells in alopecia areata. The table lists this clone with a few counts. This CDR3 is built from 14 residues. Germline V gives CDR1 SGHRS, CDR2 YFSETQ. Trimming took 5 bases from V and 1 from J, leaving 13 bases between them. Treatment noted: oral pan-JAK inhibitor, 5-10 mg twice daily. In each case, RNA was isolated and then reverse transcribed into cDNA as the sequencing template. Produced via immunoSEQ multiplex PCR; TCRdb's table is partial and in-frame only. The table records 150,000 to 200,000 clones, more than 55% of them present only once.

Sequencing was performed on CD4+ T cells sorted from blood, taken at roughly week 49, from a patient treated with tofacitinib. This receptor was identified in a human donor with alopecia areata. V and J are TRBV5-1 and TRBJ2-7; maybe TRBD1 (6 bases). CDR3 sequence reads: CASSTQGPSYEQYF. The CDR3 nucleotides read TGCGCCAGCAGTACACAGGGCCCATCCTACGAGCAGTACTTC.